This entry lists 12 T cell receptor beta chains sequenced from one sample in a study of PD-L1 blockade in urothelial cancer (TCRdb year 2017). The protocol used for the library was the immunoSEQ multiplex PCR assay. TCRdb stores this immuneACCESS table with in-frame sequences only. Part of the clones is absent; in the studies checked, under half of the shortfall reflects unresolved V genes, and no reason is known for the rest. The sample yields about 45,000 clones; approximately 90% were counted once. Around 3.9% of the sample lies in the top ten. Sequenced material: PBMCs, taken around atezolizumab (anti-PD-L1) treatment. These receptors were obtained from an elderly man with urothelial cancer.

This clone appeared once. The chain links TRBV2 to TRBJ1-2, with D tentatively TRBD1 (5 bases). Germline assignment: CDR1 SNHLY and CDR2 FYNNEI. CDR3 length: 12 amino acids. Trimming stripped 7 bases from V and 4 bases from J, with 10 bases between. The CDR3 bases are TGTGCCAGCAATCAGGGCCTCTATGGCTACACCTTC. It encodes CASNQGLYGYTF.

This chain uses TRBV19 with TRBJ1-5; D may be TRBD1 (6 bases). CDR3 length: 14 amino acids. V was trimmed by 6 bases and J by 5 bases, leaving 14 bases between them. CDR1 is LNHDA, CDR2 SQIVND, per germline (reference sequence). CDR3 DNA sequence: TGTGCCAGTAGGCAAGACAGGTTATATCAGCCCCAGCATTTT. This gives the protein CASRQDRLYQPQHF.

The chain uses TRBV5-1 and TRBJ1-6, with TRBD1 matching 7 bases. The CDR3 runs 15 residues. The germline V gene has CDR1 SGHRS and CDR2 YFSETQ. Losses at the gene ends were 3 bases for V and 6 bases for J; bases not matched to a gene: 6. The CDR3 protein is CASSYTGTANSPLHF. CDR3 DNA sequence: TGCGCCAGCAGCTACACCGGGACAGCTAATTCACCCCTCCACTTT.

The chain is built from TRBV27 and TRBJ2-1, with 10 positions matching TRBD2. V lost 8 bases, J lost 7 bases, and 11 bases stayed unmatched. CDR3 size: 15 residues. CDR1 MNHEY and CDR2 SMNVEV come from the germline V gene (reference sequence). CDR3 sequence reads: CASASGRAGWNEQFF. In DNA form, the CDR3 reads TGTGCCAGCGCCAGCGGGAGGGCCGGTTGGAATGAGCAGTTCTTC.

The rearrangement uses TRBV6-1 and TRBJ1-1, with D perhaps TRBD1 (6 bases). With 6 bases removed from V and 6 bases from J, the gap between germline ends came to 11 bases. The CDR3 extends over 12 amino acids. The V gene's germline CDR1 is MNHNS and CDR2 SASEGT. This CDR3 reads CASRPQGSEAFF. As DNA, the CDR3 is TGTGCCAGCAGACCCCAGGGGTCTGAAGCTTTCTTT.

This chain's CDR3 is CASSVSGGREQYF. The DNA of the CDR3 is TGTGCCAGCAGCGTCTCAGGGGGGAGGGAGCAGTACTTC. The chain recombines TRBV9 with TRBJ2-7; possibly TRBD1 for D (7 bases). The V end was cut by 2 bases, the J end by 7 bases, with 13 bases between. The CDR3 is 13 residues long. Looked up from germline, CDR1 is SGDLS and CDR2 is YYNGEE.

CDR3 residues: CASSQGLAGGVKFF. CDR3 DNA sequence: TGTGCCAGCAGTCAGGGACTAGCGGGAGGGGTGAAGTTCTTC. The J gene is TRBJ2-1, the V gene TRBV27; 16 positions match TRBD2. Per the germline V gene, CDR1 is MNHEY and CDR2 is SMNVEV (reference sequence). The CDR3 has 14 residues. V lost 5 bases to trimming and J lost 14 bases; unmatched junction nucleotides: 6.

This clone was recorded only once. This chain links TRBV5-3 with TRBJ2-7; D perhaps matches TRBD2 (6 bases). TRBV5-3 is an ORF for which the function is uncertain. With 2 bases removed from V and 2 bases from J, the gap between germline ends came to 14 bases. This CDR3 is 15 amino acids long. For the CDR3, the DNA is TGTGCCAGAAGCTTTCCGGGACGGGGGACCTACGAGCAGTACTTC. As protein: CARSFPGRGTYEQYF.

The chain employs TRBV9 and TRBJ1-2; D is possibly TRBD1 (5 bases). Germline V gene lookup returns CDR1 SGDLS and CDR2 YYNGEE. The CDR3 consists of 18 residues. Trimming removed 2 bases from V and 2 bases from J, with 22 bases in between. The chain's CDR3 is CASSVGDRGGADNYGYTF. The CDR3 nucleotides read TGTGCCAGCAGCGTGGGCGATCGGGGGGGAGCGGACAACTATGGCTACACCTTC.

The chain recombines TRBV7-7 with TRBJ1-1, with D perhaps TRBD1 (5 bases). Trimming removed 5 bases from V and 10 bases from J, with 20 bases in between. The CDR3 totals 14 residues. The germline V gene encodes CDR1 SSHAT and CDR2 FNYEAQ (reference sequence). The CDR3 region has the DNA TGTGCCAGCAGCACCAGGGTGTCCCAGACGGGAGCTTTCTTT. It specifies CASSTRVSQTGAFF. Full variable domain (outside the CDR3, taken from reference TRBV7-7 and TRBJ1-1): GAGVSQSPRYKVTKRGQDVTLRCDPISSHATLYWYQQALGQGPEFLTYFNYEAQPDKSGLPSDRFSAERPEGSISTLTIQRTEQRDSAMYRCASSTRVSQTGAFFGQGTRLTVV.

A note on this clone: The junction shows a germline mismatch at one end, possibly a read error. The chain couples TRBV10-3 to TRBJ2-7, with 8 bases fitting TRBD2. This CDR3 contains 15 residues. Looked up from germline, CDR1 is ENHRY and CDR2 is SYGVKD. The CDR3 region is CAISEGAGASSEQYF. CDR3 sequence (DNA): TGTGCCATCAGTGAAGGAGCGGGAGCCTCCTCCGAGCAGTACTTC.

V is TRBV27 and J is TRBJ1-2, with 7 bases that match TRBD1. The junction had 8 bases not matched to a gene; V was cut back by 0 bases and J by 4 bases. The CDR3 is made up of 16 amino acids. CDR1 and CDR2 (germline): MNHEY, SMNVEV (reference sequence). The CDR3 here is CASSLSRGGLSYGYTF. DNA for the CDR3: TGTGCCAGCAGTTTATCGAGAGGGGGCCTATCCTATGGCTACACCTTC.